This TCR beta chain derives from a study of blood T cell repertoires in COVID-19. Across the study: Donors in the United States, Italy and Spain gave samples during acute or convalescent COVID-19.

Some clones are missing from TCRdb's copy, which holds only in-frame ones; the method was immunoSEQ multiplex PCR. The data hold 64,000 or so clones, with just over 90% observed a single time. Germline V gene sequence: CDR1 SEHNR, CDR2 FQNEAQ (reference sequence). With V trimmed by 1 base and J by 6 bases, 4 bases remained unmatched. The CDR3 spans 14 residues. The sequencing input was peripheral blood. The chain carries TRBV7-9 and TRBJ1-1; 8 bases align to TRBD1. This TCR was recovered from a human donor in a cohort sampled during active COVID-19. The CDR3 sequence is CASSLGTGSPEAFF. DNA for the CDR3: TGTGCCAGCAGCTTAGGGACAGGGAGCCCTGAAGCTTTCTTT.